This T cell receptor (beta chain) was identified in a study of blood T cell dynamics during melanoma immunotherapy. Study information: Metastatic melanoma patients received first-line pembrolizumab or nivolumab plus ipilimumab.

Described time point: week 3, after first cycle of checkpoint inhibitor. One draw preceded checkpoint blockade; another followed its first cycle at week 3. Germline V gene lookup returns CDR1 SGHNT and CDR2 YENEEA. The CDR3 is made up of 15 amino acids. J lost 3 bases, V lost 1 base, and 3 bases had no gene match. Points on this clone: Its target is not known.

Generated by immunoSEQ multiplex PCR, the TCRdb table keeps only in-frame clones and is missing some. The data show some 10,000 clones, with under 90% seen just once and approximately 20% held by the top ten. Findings of the study overall: Unlike progressors, later disease-control patients had W3 repertoires gaining clonality or diversity.

The sequence derives from a human donor with melanoma. Sequences were derived from blood, sampled from a patient treated with checkpoint blockade. The V call is TRBV11-3, the J call TRBJ2-3, with TRBD1 matching over 8 bases. The CDR3 nucleotides read TGTGCCAGCAGCTTAGGGACAGGGAGGACAGATACGCAGTATTTT. Translated, it gives CASSLGTGRTDTQYF.